This T cell receptor (beta chain) was captured in a study of blood T cell repertoires in COVID-19. The CDR3 consists of 14 residues. V shed 10 bases and J shed 0 bases, with 15 bases lying between them. CDR1 MNHEY and CDR2 SVGAGI come from the germline V gene. Authors' methods: Estimates of nucleated cell counts were drawn from the amplification of reference gene primers. Profiled with immunoSEQ multiplex PCR; TCRdb holds only in-frame clones, not every one. The D gene and trimming were derived from the DNA, and the V and J assignments and clone size from that table. In the table there are 250,000 to 350,000 clones, around 86% of which are singletons.

The rearrangement links TRBV6-5 to TRBJ1-1, with D perhaps matching TRBD1 (6 bases). The sequenced sample was peripheral blood. The receptor comes from a woman younger than 45 with active or convalescent COVID-19. The CDR3 region is CATRPSGVNTEAFF. The CDR3 DNA reads as TGTGCCACCAGACCCTCAGGGGTGAACACTGAAGCTTTCTTT.